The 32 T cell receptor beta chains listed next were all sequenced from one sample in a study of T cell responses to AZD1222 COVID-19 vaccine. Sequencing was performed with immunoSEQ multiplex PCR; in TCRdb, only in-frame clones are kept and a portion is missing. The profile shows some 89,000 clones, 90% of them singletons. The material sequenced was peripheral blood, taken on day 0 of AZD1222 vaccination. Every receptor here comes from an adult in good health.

This CDR3 reads CASSAQGQGSEAFF. The CDR3 DNA reads TGTGCCAGCAGCGCACAGGGACAGGGATCAGAAGCTTTCTTT. The chain combines TRBV11-3 with TRBJ1-1; TRBD1 agrees at 9 bases. This CDR3 comprises 14 residues. The ends lost 5 bases at V and 8 bases at J; junction bases unmatched: 9. Germline loops: CDR1 SGHNT, CDR2 YENEEA.

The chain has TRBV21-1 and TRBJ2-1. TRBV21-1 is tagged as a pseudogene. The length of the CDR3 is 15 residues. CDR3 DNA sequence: TGTGCCAGCAGCATCCGGGACGGGCTTTTGGATGAGCAGTTCTTC. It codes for CASSIRDGLLDEQFF.

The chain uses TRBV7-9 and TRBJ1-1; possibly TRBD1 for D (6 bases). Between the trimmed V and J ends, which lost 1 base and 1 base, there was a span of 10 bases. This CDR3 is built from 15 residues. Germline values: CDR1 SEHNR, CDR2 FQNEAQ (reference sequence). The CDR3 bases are TGTGCCAGCAGCTTAGGAGGGGGAGAGAACACTGAAGCTTTCTTT. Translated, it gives CASSLGGGENTEAFF.

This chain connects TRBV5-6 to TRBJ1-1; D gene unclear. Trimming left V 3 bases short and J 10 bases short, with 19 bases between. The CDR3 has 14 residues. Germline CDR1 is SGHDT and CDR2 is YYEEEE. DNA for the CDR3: TGTGCCAGCAGCTCGCTAGATAAGACCGGTGGAGCTTTCTTT. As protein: CASSSLDKTGGAFF.

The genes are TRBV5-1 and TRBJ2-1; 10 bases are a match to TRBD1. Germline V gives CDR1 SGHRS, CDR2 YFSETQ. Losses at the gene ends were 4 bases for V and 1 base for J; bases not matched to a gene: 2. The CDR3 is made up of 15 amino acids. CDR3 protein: CASSGGQGSYNEQFF. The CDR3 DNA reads TGCGCCAGCAGCGGGGGACAGGGGTCCTACAATGAGCAGTTCTTC.

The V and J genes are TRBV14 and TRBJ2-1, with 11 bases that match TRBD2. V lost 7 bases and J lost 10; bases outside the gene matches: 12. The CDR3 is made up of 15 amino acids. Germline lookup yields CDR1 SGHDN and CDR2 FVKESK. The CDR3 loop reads CASTTIAGGLGEQFF. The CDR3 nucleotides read TGTGCCAGCACCACAATAGCGGGGGGGCTAGGGGAGCAGTTCTTC.

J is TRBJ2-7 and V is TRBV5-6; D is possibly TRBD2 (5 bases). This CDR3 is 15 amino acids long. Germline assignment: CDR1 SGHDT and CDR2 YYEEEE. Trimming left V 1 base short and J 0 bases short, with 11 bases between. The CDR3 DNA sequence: TGTGCCAGCAGCTTGCTCCGGGATAGCTCCTACGAGCAGTACTTC. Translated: CASSLLRDSSYEQYF.

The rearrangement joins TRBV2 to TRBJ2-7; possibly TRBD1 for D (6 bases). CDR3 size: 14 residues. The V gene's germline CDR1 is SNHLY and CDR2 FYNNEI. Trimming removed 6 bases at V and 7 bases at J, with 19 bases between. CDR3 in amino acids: CASRAQTGPGEQYF. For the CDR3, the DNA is TGTGCCAGCAGGGCACAGACAGGTCCGGGGGAGCAGTACTTC.

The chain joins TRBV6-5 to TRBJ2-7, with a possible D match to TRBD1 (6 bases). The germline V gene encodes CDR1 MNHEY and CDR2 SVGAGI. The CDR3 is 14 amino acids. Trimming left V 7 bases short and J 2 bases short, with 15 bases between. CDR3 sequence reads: CASTPWDTPYEQYF. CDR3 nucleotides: TGTGCCAGCACTCCATGGGACACACCCTACGAGCAGTACTTC.

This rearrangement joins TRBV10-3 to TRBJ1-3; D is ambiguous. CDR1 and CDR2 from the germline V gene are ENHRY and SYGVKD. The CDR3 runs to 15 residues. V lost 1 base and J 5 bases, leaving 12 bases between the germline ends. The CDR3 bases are TGTGCCATCAGTGAGTTGGAGGGTCGGCGAAACACCATATATTTT. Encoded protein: CAISELEGRRNTIYF.

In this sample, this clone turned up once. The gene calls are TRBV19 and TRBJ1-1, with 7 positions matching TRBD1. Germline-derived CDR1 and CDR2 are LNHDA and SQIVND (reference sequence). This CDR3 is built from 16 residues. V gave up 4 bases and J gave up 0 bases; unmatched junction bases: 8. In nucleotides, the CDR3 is TGTGCCAGTAGTAGGCCGGGGACAGCCGTGAACACTGAAGCTTTCTTT. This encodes CASSRPGTAVNTEAFF.

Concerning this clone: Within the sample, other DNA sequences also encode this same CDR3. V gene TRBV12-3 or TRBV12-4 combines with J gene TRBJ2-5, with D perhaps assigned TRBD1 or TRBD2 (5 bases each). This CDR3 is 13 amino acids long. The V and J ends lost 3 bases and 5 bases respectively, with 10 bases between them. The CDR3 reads CASSFPEGETQYF. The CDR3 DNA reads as TGTGCCAGCAGTTTCCCAGAGGGGGAGACCCAGTACTTC.

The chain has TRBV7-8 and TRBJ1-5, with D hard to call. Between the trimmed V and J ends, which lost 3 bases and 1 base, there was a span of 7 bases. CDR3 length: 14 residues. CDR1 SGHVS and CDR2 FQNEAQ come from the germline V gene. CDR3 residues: CASSLGTSNQPQHF. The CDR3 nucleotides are TGTGCCAGCAGCTTGGGCACCAGCAATCAGCCCCAGCATTTT.

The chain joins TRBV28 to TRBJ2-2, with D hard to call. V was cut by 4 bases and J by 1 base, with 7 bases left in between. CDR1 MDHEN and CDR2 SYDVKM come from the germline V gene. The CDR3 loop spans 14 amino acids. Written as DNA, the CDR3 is TGTGCCAGCAGTTCCCAACTGAACACCGGGGAGCTGTTTTTT. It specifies CASSSQLNTGELFF.

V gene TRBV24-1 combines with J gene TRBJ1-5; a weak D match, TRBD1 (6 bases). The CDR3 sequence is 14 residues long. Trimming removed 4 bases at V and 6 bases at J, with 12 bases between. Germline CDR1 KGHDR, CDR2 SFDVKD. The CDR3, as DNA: TGTGCCACCAGTGACTCAGGGGCGGCTCAGCCCCAGCATTTT. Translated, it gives CATSDSGAAQPQHF.

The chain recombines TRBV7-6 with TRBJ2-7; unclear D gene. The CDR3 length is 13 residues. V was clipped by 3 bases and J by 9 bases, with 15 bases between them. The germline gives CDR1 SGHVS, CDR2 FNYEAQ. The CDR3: CASSFSPQERQYF. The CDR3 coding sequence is TGTGCCAGCAGCTTTTCCCCGCAGGAGAGGCAGTACTTC.

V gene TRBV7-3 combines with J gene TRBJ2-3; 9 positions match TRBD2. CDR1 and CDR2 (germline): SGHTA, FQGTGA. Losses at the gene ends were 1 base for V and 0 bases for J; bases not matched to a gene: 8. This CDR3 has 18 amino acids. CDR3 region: CASSLRGGLAGSTDTQYF. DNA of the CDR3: TGTGCCAGCAGCTTAAGGGGCGGGCTAGCGGGGAGCACAGATACGCAGTATTTT.

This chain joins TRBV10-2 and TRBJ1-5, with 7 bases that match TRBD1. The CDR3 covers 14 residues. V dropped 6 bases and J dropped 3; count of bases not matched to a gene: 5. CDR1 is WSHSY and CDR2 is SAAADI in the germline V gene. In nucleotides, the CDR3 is TGCGCCAGCAGGGCAGGACAGGTCAATCAGCCCCAGCATTTT. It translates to CASRAGQVNQPQHF.

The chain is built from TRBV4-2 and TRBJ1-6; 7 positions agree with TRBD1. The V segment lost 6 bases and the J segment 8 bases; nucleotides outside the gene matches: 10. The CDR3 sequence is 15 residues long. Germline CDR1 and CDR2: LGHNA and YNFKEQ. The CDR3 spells CASRQLGQVDSPLHF. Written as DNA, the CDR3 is TGTGCCAGCAGACAATTAGGACAGGTGGATTCACCCCTCCACTTT.

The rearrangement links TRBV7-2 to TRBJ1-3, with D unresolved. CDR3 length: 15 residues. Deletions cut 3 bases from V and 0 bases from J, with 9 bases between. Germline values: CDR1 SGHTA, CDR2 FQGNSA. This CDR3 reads CASSLTVSSGNTIYF. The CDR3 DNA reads TGTGCCAGCAGCTTGACGGTCAGCTCTGGAAACACCATATATTTT.

This CDR3 reads CASSGVRLEDTEAFF. CDR3 bases: TGTGCCAGCAGTGGTGTTCGGCTCGAGGACACTGAAGCTTTCTTT. The chain has TRBV28 and TRBJ1-1; the D is unclear. Trimming removed 5 bases from V and 3 bases from J, with 16 bases in between. The length of the CDR3 is 15 residues. Germline CDR1 is MDHEN and CDR2 is SYDVKM.

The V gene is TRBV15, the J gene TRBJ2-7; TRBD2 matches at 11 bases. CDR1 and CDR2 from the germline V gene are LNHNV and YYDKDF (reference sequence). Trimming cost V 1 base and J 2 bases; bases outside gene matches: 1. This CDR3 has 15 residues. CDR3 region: CATSRGSGGAYEQYF. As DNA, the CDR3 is TGTGCCACCAGCAGAGGTAGCGGGGGGGCCTACGAGCAGTACTTC. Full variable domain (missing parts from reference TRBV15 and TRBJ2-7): DAMVIQNPRYQVTQFGKPVTLSCSQTLNHNVMYWYQQKSSQAPKLLFHYYDKDFNNEADTPDNFQSRRPNTSFCFLDIRSPGLGDTAMYLCATSRGSGGAYEQYFGPGTRLTVT.

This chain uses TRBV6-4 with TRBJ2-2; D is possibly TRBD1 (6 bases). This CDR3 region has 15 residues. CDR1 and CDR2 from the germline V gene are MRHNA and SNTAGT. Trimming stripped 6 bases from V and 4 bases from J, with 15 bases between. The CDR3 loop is CASSRDMEATGELFF. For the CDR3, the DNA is TGTGCCAGCAGCCGGGACATGGAAGCCACCGGGGAGCTGTTTTTT.

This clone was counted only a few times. CDR3 residues: CASSPDKDYGYTF. Here the CDR3 DNA reads TGTGCCAGCAGCCCGGACAAGGACTATGGCTACACCTTC. The genes are TRBV11-2 and TRBJ1-2, with D possibly matching TRBD1 (5 bases). CDR3 length: 13 residues. CDR1 and CDR2 from the germline V gene are SGHAT and FQNNGV. V lost 5 bases to trimming and J lost 3 bases, with 10 bases between them. Full variable domain (rest looked up from reference TRBV11-2 and TRBJ1-2): EAGVAQSPRYKIIEKRQSVAFWCNPISGHATLYWYQQILGQGPKLLIQFQNNGVVDDSQLPKDRFSAERLKGVDSTLKIQPAKLEDSAVYLCASSPDKDYGYTFGSGTRLTVV.

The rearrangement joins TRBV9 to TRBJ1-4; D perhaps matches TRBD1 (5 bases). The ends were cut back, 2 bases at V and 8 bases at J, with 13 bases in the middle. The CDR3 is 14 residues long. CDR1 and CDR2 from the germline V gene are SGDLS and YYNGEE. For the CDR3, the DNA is TGTGCCAGCAGCGTCGGGACTCAAGACGAAAAACTGTTTTTT. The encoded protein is CASSVGTQDEKLFF.

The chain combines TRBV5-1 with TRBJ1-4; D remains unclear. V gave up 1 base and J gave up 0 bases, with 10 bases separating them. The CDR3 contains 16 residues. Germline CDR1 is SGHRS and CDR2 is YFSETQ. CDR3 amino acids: CASSLRGVATNEKLFF. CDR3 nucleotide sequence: TGCGCCAGCAGCTTGCGTGGGGTTGCAACTAATGAAAAACTGTTTTTT.

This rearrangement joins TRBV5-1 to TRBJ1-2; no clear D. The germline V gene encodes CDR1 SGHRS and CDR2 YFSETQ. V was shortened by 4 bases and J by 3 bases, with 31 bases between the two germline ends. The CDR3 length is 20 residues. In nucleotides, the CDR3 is TGCGCCAGCAGCAAGCAAAACGTTTTACGGGATCCGACCTACTACTATGGCTACACCTTC. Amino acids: CASSKQNVLRDPTYYYGYTF.

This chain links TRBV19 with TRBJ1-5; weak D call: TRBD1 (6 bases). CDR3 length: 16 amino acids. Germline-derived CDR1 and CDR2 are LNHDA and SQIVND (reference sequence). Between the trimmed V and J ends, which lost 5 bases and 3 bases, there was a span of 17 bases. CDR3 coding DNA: TGTGCCAGTAGTTTAAGTTTGGGGGCTTCCAATCAGCCCCAGCATTTT. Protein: CASSLSLGASNQPQHF.

CDR3 residues: CASGPGTPGGGYTF. The DNA for the CDR3 is TGTGCTAGTGGCCCCGGGACACCGGGCGGCGGCTACACCTTC. The chain joins TRBV12-5 to TRBJ1-2; TRBD1 is a possible D gene (6 bases). The ends were cut back, 6 bases at V and 8 bases at J, with 19 bases in the middle. Germline lookup yields CDR1 LGHNT and CDR2 FRNRAP. The CDR3 runs 14 residues.

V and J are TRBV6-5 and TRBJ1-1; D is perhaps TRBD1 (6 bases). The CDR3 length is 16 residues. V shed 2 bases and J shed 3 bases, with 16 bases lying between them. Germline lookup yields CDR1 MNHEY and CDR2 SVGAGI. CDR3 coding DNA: TGTGCCAGCAGTTACAGTCTCCTGGACAGAGACACTGAAGCTTTCTTT. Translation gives CASSYSLLDRDTEAFF.

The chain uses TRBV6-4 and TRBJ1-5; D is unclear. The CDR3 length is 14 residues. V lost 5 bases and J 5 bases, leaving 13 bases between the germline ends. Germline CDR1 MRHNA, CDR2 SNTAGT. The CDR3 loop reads CASSFSDRDQPQHF. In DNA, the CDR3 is TGTGCCAGCAGTTTCTCGGATCGGGATCAGCCCCAGCATTTT.

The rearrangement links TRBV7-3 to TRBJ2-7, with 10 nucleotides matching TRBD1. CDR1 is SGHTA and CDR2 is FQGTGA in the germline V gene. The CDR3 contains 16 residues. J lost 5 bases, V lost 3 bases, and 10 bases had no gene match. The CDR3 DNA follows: TGTGCCAGCAGCTTGAGAGCCGGGACAGGGGTTCACGAGCAGTACTTC. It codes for CASSLRAGTGVHEQYF.